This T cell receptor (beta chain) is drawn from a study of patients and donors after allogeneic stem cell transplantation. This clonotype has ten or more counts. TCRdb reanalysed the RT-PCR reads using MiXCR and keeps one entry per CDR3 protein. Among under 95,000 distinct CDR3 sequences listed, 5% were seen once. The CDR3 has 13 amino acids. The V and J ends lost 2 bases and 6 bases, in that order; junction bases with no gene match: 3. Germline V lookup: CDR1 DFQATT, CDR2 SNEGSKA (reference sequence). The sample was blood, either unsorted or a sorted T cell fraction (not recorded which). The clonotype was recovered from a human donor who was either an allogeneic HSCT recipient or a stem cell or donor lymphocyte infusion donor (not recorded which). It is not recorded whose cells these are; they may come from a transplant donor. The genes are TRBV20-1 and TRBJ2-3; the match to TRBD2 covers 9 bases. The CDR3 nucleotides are TGCAGTGCTAGAAGTAGCGGGAGCGATACGCAGTATTTT. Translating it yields CSARSSGSDTQYF.